This paragraph reports one TCR beta chain. Which antigen it targets is not known. Germline and junction disagree at one end, which may indicate a read error. The source of the sample is a study of tumor-infiltrating lymphocytes in primary liver carcinoma (dated by TCRdb to about 2017). Background for the entire study: Of the five patients, three men and two women aged 30 to 69 years, four had hepatocellular carcinoma and one had combined HCC and intrahepatic cholangiocarcinoma. Each sample produced about 3.5 to 8 million productive TCRbeta reads, and read depth showed no significant difference between tissue types. Tumors of the five patients were stage T1-T3 N0M0 with maximum diameters of roughly 4.2 to 11 cm. High reproducibility was observed for the technical replicate repertoires, with mean shared-clone rates around 0.9 and correlation coefficients above 0.98. A total of 35 specimens from 5 patients, comprising around 25 tumor regions, 5 adjacent noncancerous liver tissues and 5 peripheral blood samples, were covered by TCRbeta repertoire sequencing. Across five regions of each liver tumor, along with adjacent normal tissue and blood, the study brought together TCRbeta repertoire sequencing, expression microarrays and whole-exome sequencing. To link TCRbeta repertoire diversity to the local molecular phenotype, the approximately 26 tumor region samples were profiled with Agilent mRNA microarrays.

Using a constant-region primer and ProtoScript II reverse transcriptase, TCRbeta-specific cDNA was reverse-transcribed from around 500 ng total RNA. Construction of the TCRbeta libraries relied on three nested rounds of multiplex PCR, following a slightly modified ARM-PCR procedure. Sample barcodes and Illumina adapters were attached in a final 25-cycle PCR using Deep VentR polymerase. Before sequencing, amplicons of 200-500 bp were purified from gel using a QIAquick gel extraction kit. TCRbeta amplicons were sequenced on an Illumina HiSeq 2500 with 250-bp paired-end reads. The authors' analysis ran thus. Reads were quality-trimmed with Trimmomatic v0.33, and paired reads were merged with FLASH v1.2.11 to recover full CDR3 sequences. V, D and J germline segments were assigned to the rearranged TCRbeta sequences by MiGEC v1.2.1b. Clonotype statistics, along with Shannon-Wiener diversity indices, were calculated using VDJtools v1.0.0. Except for diversity analysis, only each sample's 250 most abundant clonotypes were used in subsequent analyses to reduce sampling bias. In-frame beta chains were kept once TCRdb had trimmed the public reads at Q25 with fastp and called clones with MiXCR. Each entry is one CDR3 protein sequence, shown with its most common DNA and genes. The V and J calls were determined by TCRdb, not by the authors. This sample holds roughly 190,000 distinct CDR3 sequences; around four fifths were observed only once. The ten largest account for 15% to 20% of the sample.

What the work shows at the level of the full study, not this receptor alone: A significantly larger repertoire fraction was made up by the top 250 clones in tumors than in blood (p = 0.039). Only five or six patients were included in the study, and the authors note that the findings should be validated in a larger study. Only about 8-25% of top clones were present in all five regions of a tumor, suggesting spatial heterogeneity of tumor-infiltrating T cells. Repertoire overlap was higher between tumor regions (mean approximately 36%) than tumor-adjacent (approximately 17%) or tumor-blood (about 14%) pairs, consistent with antigen-driven expansion. Because sequencing covered only the TCR beta chain and unpaired alpha chains were not captured, true repertoire diversity is likely underestimated. Because the samples were bulk and unsorted, CD4+ and CD8+ T cell repertoires could not be compared.

Total RNA and DNA were co-extracted from approximately 20-30 mg of bulk tissue with the AllPrep DNA/RNA mini kit, without cell sorting. Surgical resection was performed in China between 2015 and early 2016 on five or six patients with histopathologically diagnosed primary liver carcinoma. At the time of sampling, the patients were treatment-naive and had chronic HBV infection. Each tumor was sampled at five spatially separated regions: the superior, inferior, left-lateral and right-lateral poles and the tumor centre. According to histology, viable tumor cells made up more than 75% of every tumor sample. Each fresh piece of tumor and adjacent tissue was cut in two, with one half stored in RNAlater at -80 degrees C and the other half sent for histology. The source is a middle-aged man with primary liver carcinoma and hepatitis B virus infection. Sequenced: tumor tissue from primary liver carcinoma.

The CDR3 corresponds to CASREDACGAGELFF. The DNA sequence is given as TGCGCCAGCAGGGAGGACGCGTGCGGGGCCGGGGAGCTGTTCTTT. The chain is made from TRBV10-1 and TRBJ2-2, with TRBD2 tentatively as D gene (6 bases match). Taken from cysteine to phenylalanine, the CDR3 has 15 residues. The retained sequence is limited to the CDR3, 45 bases, with the frame set at the first base. CDR1 and CDR2, per the germline V gene (reference sequence), are WNHNN and SYGVQD.